This T cell receptor (beta chain) was recorded in a study of blood T cell repertoires in COVID-19. Study information: PBMCs, B-cell-depleted T cells, or T cells were the source of the cDNA or gDNA that made up the material.

Here immunoSEQ multiplex PCR was the method, and the copy in TCRdb shows in-frame clones only, minus some. The sample holds 300,000 to 450,000 clones; roughly 90% are singletons and the top ten take about 2.9%. On this clone: This sample also contains other DNA sequences that code for the same CDR3.

Germline assignment: CDR1 SGHTA and CDR2 FQGNSA. The V and J ends lost 2 bases and 3 bases, in that order; junction bases with no gene match: 3. This CDR3 has 14 amino acids. The chain carries TRBV7-2 and TRBJ2-5; 7 nucleotides agree with TRBD2. The sequenced sample consisted of peripheral blood. This clonotype was obtained from a woman aged 30 to 39 with COVID-19, enrolled during active disease. CDR3 sequence reads: CASSLFGGEETQYF. DNA of the CDR3: TGTGCCAGCAGCTTATTTGGGGGGGAAGAGACCCAGTACTTC.